This is a list of T cell receptor beta chains from one sample in a study of response to subunit inactivated influenza vaccine. TCRdb ran MiXCR on the RT-PCR reads and lists one entry per CDR3 protein. The sample contains some 300,000 distinct CDR3 sequences, 20% to 25% of which appear only once. This material consisted of PBMCs from blood, taken 21 months after vaccination. The receptors derive from a man aged 50 to 69 who received an inactivated influenza vaccine. The CDR3 runs from the conserved cysteine through the conserved F or W. D genes are given only for firm matches. Size values are once, few and many counts, or a class for expanded clones, and some rows have none.

few,TRBD1,TRBJ1-2,TRBV20-1,TGCAGTGCTAGGACAGGGTGGGGCTACACCTTC,CSARTGWGYTF
few,.,TRBJ1-1,TRBV18,TGTGCCAGCTCGCAACACCCCCCGGGGGGGATTACTGAAGCTTTCTTT,CASSQHPPGGITEAFF
few,.,TRBJ1-2,TRBV6-1,TGTGCCAGCAGTACAAGCCATATTTATGGCTACACCTTC,CASSTSHIYGYTF
.,TRBD2,TRBJ2-1,TRBV10-3,TGTGCCATCAGTGATTCTGGGGGGGTGCACAATGAGCAGTTCTTC,CAISDSGGVHNEQFF
.,.,TRBJ1-1,TRBV20-1,TGCAGTGCCCTAAGGAACAGTCGGACTGAAGCTTTCTTT,CSALRNSRTEAFF
many,TRBD1,TRBJ2-7,TRBV20-1,TGCAGTGCTAGAGATGGGACAGTACCTTACGAGCAGTACTTC,CSARDGTVPYEQYF
.,.,TRBJ1-6,TRBV7-6,TGTGCCAGCAGCTTAGAATCCGGGGGGTACAATTCACCCCTCCACTTT,CASSLESGGYNSPLHF
.,.,TRBJ2-3,TRBV11-1,TGTGCCAGCAGCTTAGTGCGGATCCTATTCGTGGTTATTGGTAGCACAGATACGCAGTATTTT,CASSLVRILFVVIGSTDTQYF
.,.,TRBJ1-2,TRBV29-1,TGCAGCGTTGAAAGGGCAGTAGAAGGCTATACCTTC,CSVERAVEGYTF
few,.,TRBJ1-5,TRBV19,TGTGCCAGTAGTCCGGACTCCGGGACCCAGCATTTT,CASSPDSGTQHF
.,.,TRBJ2-7,TRBV29-1,TGCAGCGTGGGCTCGAATGGGGGAAACGAGCAGTACTTC,CSVGSNGGNEQYF
many,.,TRBJ1-1,TRBV7-3,TGTGCCAGCAGCTTAGGCAGGGCCACTGAAGCTTTCTTT,CASSLGRATEAFF
few,.,TRBJ1-1,TRBV18,TGTGCCAGCTCACCAAGGTCCGAGGCTGAAGCTTTCTTT,CASSPRSEAEAFF
.,TRBD1,TRBJ1-4,TRBV4-1,TGCGCCAGCAGCCAACCCCCGGGACAGCTTAATGAAAAACTGTTTTTT,CASSQPPGQLNEKLFF
.,.,TRBJ2-4,TRBV29-1,TGCAGCGTTGTAACGGGGGCCGTGAACATTCAGTACTTC,CSVVTGAVNIQYF
.,TRBD2,TRBJ2-3,TRBV6-5,TGTGCCAGCAGTTACTCGAGCGGGGGGGCGGCAGATACGCAGTATTTT,CASSYSSGGAADTQYF
once,.,TRBJ2-3,TRBV5-1,TGCGCCAGCAGCTTGTCCCCCTGGCAGGGTGGCACAGATACGCAGTATTTT,CASSLSPWQGGTDTQYF
few,.,TRBJ2-3,TRBV20-1,TGCAGTGCTATCGATAGGGGGTCCAGGCCTTCCACAGATACGCAGTATTTT,CSAIDRGSRPSTDTQYF
.,.,TRBJ2-7,TRBV19,TGTGCCAGTAGTACCGATCCCATCGGACCCTACGAGCAGTACTTC,CASSTDPIGPYEQYF
.,.,TRBJ2-7,TRBV7-2,TGTGCCAGCAGCTCCGGGGGCCTCCGCTACGAGCAGTACTTC,CASSSGGLRYEQYF
.,.,TRBJ2-7,TRBV6-5,TGTGCCAGCCGATACCTCCAGGACAGCTACGAGCAGTACTTC,CASRYLQDSYEQYF
.,TRBD1,TRBJ1-2,TRBV5-1,TGCGCCAGCAGCTTGGCAGGGGGCGCGTCTTCTCATGGCTACACCTTC,CASSLAGGASSHGYTF
.,.,TRBJ2-1,TRBV10-3,TGTGCCATCAGAAAAATTAGCGCAAATGAGCAGTTCTTC,CAIRKISANEQFF
.,.,TRBJ1-4,TRBV27,TGTGCCAGCAGTTTAAAACCTGCAACTAATGAAAAACTGTTTTTT,CASSLKPATNEKLFF
many,.,TRBJ1-1,TRBV20-1,TGCAGTGCTAGTAAATGGGGACACTCAAACACTGAAGCTTTCTTT,CSASKWGHSNTEAFF
.,.,TRBJ1-5,TRBV20-1,TGCAGTGCTAGGGCGGGGGTACAGCCCCAGCATTTT,CSARAGVQPQHF
few,.,TRBJ1-1,TRBV20-1,TGCAGTGCTAGGGAGGAAGACATGAACACTGAAGCTTTCTTT,CSAREEDMNTEAFF
few,TRBD1,TRBJ1-1,TRBV20-1,TGCAGTGCTCGATGGACAGGGATGAACACTGAAGCTTTCTTT,CSARWTGMNTEAFF
few,.,TRBJ1-2,TRBV7-9,TGTGCCAGCAGATATGGAGGGGGGTCCGGATATGGCTACACCTTC,CASRYGGGSGYGYTF
many,TRBD2,TRBJ2-3,TRBV29-1,TGCAGCGTTGAAGAGGGACTAGCGGGGTACACAGATACGCAGTATTTT,CSVEEGLAGYTDTQYF
once,.,TRBJ1-2,TRBV7-2,TGTGCCAGCAGCCCTCAGGGGCTCAGAGGCGGCTACACCTTC,CASSPQGLRGGYTF
.,.,TRBJ2-7,TRBV18,TGTGCCAGCTCACCACCGCTAAGTTACGAGCAGTACTTC,CASSPPLSYEQYF
many,.,TRBJ1-5,TRBV4-2,TGTGCCAGCAGCCAAGTAAAGAGATCCGATCAGCCCCAGCATTTT,CASSQVKRSDQPQHF
few,.,TRBJ1-1,TRBV9,TGTGCCAGCAGCGTAAACGTGGGGAACACTGAAGCTTTCTTT,CASSVNVGNTEAFF
few,.,TRBJ1-6,TRBV4-3,TGCGCCAGCAGCCAACCAGGACACTCTTCACCCCTCCACTTT,CASSQPGHSSPLHF
few,TRBD1,TRBJ1-3,TRBV15,TGTGCCACCAGCATCAGGACAGGGGGCGTTCGGGACACCATATATTTT,CATSIRTGGVRDTIYF
few,.,TRBJ1-6,TRBV19,TGTGCCAGTAGGGAGACAGCCTATAATTCACCCCTCCACTTT,CASRETAYNSPLHF
few,.,TRBJ2-2,TRBV29-1,TGCAGCGTACGGCAGTCGAACACCGGGGAGCTGTTTTTT,CSVRQSNTGELFF
.,.,TRBJ1-6,TRBV27,TGTGCCAGCAGATTCGACAGCTATAATTCACCCCTCCACTTT,CASRFDSYNSPLHF
.,TRBD1,TRBJ2-3,TRBV6-2/TRBV6-3,TGTGCCAGCAGTTTATACACAGGGGGCAGGACAGATACGCAGTATTTT,CASSLYTGGRTDTQYF
many,.,TRBJ1-1,TRBV5-5,TGTGCCAGCAGCAGGGACACTAGGTACACTGAAGCTTTCTTT,CASSRDTRYTEAFF
.,.,TRBJ1-1,TRBV10-3,TGTGCCATCAGTGTTGGTCAGGGTGGTGGTGCGAACACTGAAGCTTTCTTT,CAISVGQGGGANTEAFF
.,TRBD2,TRBJ2-7,TRBV11-2,TGTGCCAGCCGCCAGGCTCCAAAGCGGGGCGAGCAGTACTTC,CASRQAPKRGEQYF
.,.,TRBJ1-5,TRBV20-1,TGCAGTGCTGGACTGGGAAGTAGAGGCAATCAGCCCCAGCATTTT,CSAGLGSRGNQPQHF